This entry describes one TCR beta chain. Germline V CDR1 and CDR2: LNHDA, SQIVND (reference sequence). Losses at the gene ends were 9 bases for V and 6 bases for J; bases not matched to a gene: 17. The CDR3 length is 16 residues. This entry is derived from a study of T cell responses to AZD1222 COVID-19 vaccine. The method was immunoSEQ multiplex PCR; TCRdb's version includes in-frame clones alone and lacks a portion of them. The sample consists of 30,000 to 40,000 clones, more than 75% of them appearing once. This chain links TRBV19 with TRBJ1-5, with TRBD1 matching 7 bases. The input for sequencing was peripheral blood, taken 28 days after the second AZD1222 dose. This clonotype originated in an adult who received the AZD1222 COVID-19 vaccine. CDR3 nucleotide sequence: TGTGCCAGCGAGAAGACCAGACAGGGAGGCCCTCAGCCCCAGCATTTT. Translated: CASEKTRQGGPQPQHF.